This entry lists 27 T cell receptor beta chains sequenced from one sample in a study of T cell clusters in autoimmune cytopenias. One tube held mixed TRB-A and TRB-B primer pools for touch-down PCR. TCRdb re-called the multiplex PCR reads and shows each CDR3 protein once, DNA omitted. Its table records 11,000 or so distinct CDR3 sequences. TRB was amplified from roughly 0.25 ug of peripheral blood genomic DNA per sample. This same sample was also taken into another study, of T cell repertoires in aging, cancer and after chemotherapy.

The sample taken for sequencing was peripheral blood. The receptors shown here come from a human donor in good health.

The chain employs TRBV13 and TRBJ1-2; TCRdb lists TRBD1, though no DNA is available to test this call. The CDR3 extends over 15 amino acids. Germline V gives CDR1 PRHDT, CDR2 FYEKMQ (reference sequence). The CDR3 is CASSLGQGRGYGYTF.

The chain uses TRBV12-3 or TRBV12-4 and TRBJ2-7; the D call of TRBD1 rests on TCRdb alone, since no DNA is present to check it. CDR3 length: 14 amino acids. The CDR3 here is CASSWGQGLGEQYF.

The chain employs TRBV7-6 and TRBJ2-2; lacking DNA, the TRBD1 call made by TCRdb goes unchecked. The CDR3 has 13 residues. Germline V gene lookup returns CDR1 SGHVS and CDR2 FNYEAQ. CDR3 residues: CASSLSGLGELFF.

This chain joins TRBV12-3 or TRBV12-4 and TRBJ2-1. The length of the CDR3 is 16 residues. CDR3 protein: CASSPTQTWLDNEQFF.

This rearrangement joins TRBV6-2 or TRBV6-3 to TRBJ1-1; the TRBD1 assignment by TCRdb is unverifiable without DNA. Per germline, CDR1 MNHEY and CDR2 SVGEGT. The CDR3 length is 15 residues. This CDR3 is CASRTSRQGRTEAFF.

This rearrangement joins TRBV19 to TRBJ2-1; there is no DNA to check the TCRdb D call of TRBD1. This CDR3 spans 14 amino acids. In germline, CDR1 is LNHDA, CDR2 SQIVND (reference sequence). The CDR3: CASSRDRGSDEQFF.

The chain links TRBV30 to TRBJ1-3. This CDR3 is built from 12 residues. Per the germline V gene, CDR1 is GTSNPN and CDR2 is SVGIG (reference sequence). The CDR3 spells CAWGGGGDTIYF.

The chain carries TRBV19 and TRBJ2-1. The CDR3 covers 13 residues. Germline values: CDR1 LNHDA, CDR2 SQIVND (reference sequence). CDR3 sequence: CASDQTGTDEQFF.

J is TRBJ2-1 and V is TRBV19; with no DNA, the TCRdb D assignment of TRBD2 cannot be verified. The CDR3 has 16 residues. Germline CDR1 is LNHDA and CDR2 is SQIVND (reference sequence). CDR3 in amino acids: CASSKQAGGSPNEQFF. The variable domain in full, with the rest retrieved from reference TRBV19 and TRBJ2-1, is DGGITQSPKYLFRKEGQNVTLSCEQNLNHDAMYWYRQDPGQGLRLIYYSQIVNDFQKGDIAEGYSVSREKKESFPLTVTSAQKNPTAFYLCASSKQAGGSPNEQFFGPGTRLTVL.

This sequence joins TRBV6-6 and TRBJ1-1; TCRdb selects TRBD1, and the lack of DNA leaves this call unchecked. This CDR3 is built from 14 residues. Looked up from germline, CDR1 is MNHNY and CDR2 is SVGAGI (reference sequence). CDR3 protein: CASSWGTLGTEAFF.

V is TRBV6-2 or TRBV6-3 and J is TRBJ2-3; TCRdb's D call, TRBD1, is unchecked because there is no DNA. The germline CDR1 and CDR2 sequences are MNHEY and SVGEGT. This CDR3 is 13 amino acids long. CDR3: CASQRGGTDTQYF.

The chain employs TRBV11-3 and TRBJ1-4. The CDR3 contains 14 residues. CDR1 is SGHNT and CDR2 is YENEEA in the germline V gene. CDR3 sequence reads: CASSRSGTNEKLFF.

The chain is built from TRBV6-1 and TRBJ2-2; TCRdb's D call of TRBD2 is untestable without DNA. There are 16 residues in the CDR3. Germline CDR1 MNHNS, CDR2 SASEGT. CDR3 amino acids: CASSEQLAGDTGELFF.

The CDR3 here is CGTGQEREKLFF. The chain recombines TRBV19 with TRBJ1-4; TCRdb's D gene call, TRBD1, goes unchecked for lack of DNA. The CDR3 is 12 amino acids. Germline V gives CDR1 LNHDA, CDR2 SQIVND (reference sequence).

J is TRBJ2-6 and V is TRBV5-1; TCRdb proposes TRBD2, but this gene call is untestable without DNA. This CDR3 is 14 amino acids long. Per germline, CDR1 SGHRS and CDR2 YFSETQ. This CDR3 is CASSLGGEANVLTF.

The chain is built from TRBV5-4 and TRBJ1-2; the D call of TRBD1 rests on TCRdb alone, since no DNA is present to check it. CDR1 and CDR2 from the germline V gene are SGHNT and YYREEE (reference sequence). CDR3 length: 13 residues. This CDR3 reads CASSSQGAPGYTF.

Frequency places this clonotype as medium-sized. This chain connects TRBV11-3 to TRBJ2-7; without DNA, the TCRdb call of TRBD1 cannot be checked. CDR1 is SGHNT, CDR2 YENEEA, per germline. CDR3 length: 15 residues. The CDR3: CASSRRGQRLYEQYF.

This rearrangement joins TRBV11-3 to TRBJ2-2; TCRdb calls TRBD1, which cannot be checked without DNA. The CDR3 is made up of 16 amino acids. The V gene's germline CDR1 is SGHNT and CDR2 YENEEA. CDR3 sequence reads: CAYKKGDRPNTGELFF.

The gene calls are TRBV30 and TRBJ1-2; absent DNA, TCRdb's TRBD1 call cannot be checked. Germline V gene sequence: CDR1 GTSNPN, CDR2 SVGIG (reference sequence). The CDR3 runs to 14 residues. The CDR3 reads CAWSVPTGSYGYTF.

The chain carries TRBV5-6 and TRBJ2-7. The CDR3 is 13 residues long. The germline CDR1 and CDR2 sequences are SGHDT and YYEEEE. CDR3 sequence reads: CASSLGASYEQYF.

The chain carries TRBV19 and TRBJ2-1; no DNA is available, so the TRBD2 call from TCRdb remains unchecked. The CDR3 totals 16 residues. CDR1 and CDR2 from the germline V gene are LNHDA and SQIVND (reference sequence). The CDR3 loop reads CASKNTPAGGYNEQFF. Together with reference TRBV19 and TRBJ2-1, the CDR3 gives the full variable domain: DGGITQSPKYLFRKEGQNVTLSCEQNLNHDAMYWYRQDPGQGLRLIYYSQIVNDFQKGDIAEGYSVSREKKESFPLTVTSAQKNPTAFYLCASKNTPAGGYNEQFFGPGTRLTVL.

This chain links TRBV19 with TRBJ1-4. Germline assignment: CDR1 LNHDA and CDR2 SQIVND (reference sequence). The CDR3 runs 14 residues. The CDR3 loop is CASSPVTTNEKLFF.

CDR3 residues: CASSRGRGNEQFF. The J gene is TRBJ2-1, the V gene TRBV6-2 or TRBV6-3. CDR1 is MNHEY, CDR2 SVGEGT, per germline. The CDR3 runs 13 residues.

This chain links TRBV12-3 or TRBV12-4 with TRBJ2-3. The CDR3 runs to 13 residues. CDR3 sequence reads: CASRVRTTDTQYF.

The chain is built from TRBV15 and TRBJ2-5; the TRBD1 assignment by TCRdb is unverifiable without DNA. The CDR3 runs 13 residues. The germline gives CDR1 LNHNV, CDR2 YYDKDF (reference sequence). The CDR3 sequence: CATSRDRAETQYF.

The chain employs TRBV30 and TRBJ1-2; no DNA is available, so the TRBD1 call from TCRdb remains unchecked. The CDR3 sequence is 11 residues long. CDR1 and CDR2 (germline): GTSNPN, SVGIG (reference sequence). CDR3 region: CAAGQTYGYTF.

CDR3 amino acids: CASSPGSPSGNTIYF. This chain connects TRBV18 to TRBJ1-3. The CDR3 runs 15 residues. The germline V gene encodes CDR1 KGHSH and CDR2 LQKENI. Variable domain in full (rest from reference TRBV18 and TRBJ1-3): NAGVMQNPRHLVRRRGQEARLRCSPMKGHSHVYWYRQLPEEGLKFMVYLQKENIIDESGMPKERFSAEFPKEGPSILRIQQVVRGDSAAYFCASSPGSPSGNTIYFGEGSWLTVV.